The T cell receptor beta chain under discussion was sequenced for a study of T cell responses to AZD1222 COVID-19 vaccine. Sequencing used immunoSEQ multiplex PCR; TCRdb keeps in-frame clones, though not all of them. The sample has about 120,000 clones; 86% are singletons. The germline gives CDR1 SGHTA, CDR2 FQGNSA. The CDR3 spans 14 residues. Trimming at V came to 8 bases and at J to 4 bases, leaving 7 bases not matched to a gene. The gene calls are TRBV7-2 and TRBJ1-1, with 10 bases lining up with TRBD1. The sample here was peripheral blood, taken 28 days after the second AZD1222 dose. The receptor was derived from an adult who received the AZD1222 COVID-19 vaccine. DNA of the CDR3: TGTGCCAGCGGCCGGACAGGGGGAGGCACTGAAGCTTTCTTT. Translating gives CASGRTGGGTEAFF.